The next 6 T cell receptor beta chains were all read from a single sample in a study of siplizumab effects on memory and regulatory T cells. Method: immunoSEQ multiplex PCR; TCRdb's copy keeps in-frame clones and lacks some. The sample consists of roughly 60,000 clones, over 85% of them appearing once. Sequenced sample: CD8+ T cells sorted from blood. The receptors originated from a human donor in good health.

CDR3 protein: CASTLGRVAFF. The CDR3 region has the DNA TGTGCCAGCACCCTTGGCAGGGTGGCTTTCTTT. The chain has TRBV7-9 and TRBJ1-1; TRBD1 might be the D (5 bases). Per the germline V gene, CDR1 is SEHNR and CDR2 is FQNEAQ (reference sequence). Trimming removed 7 bases from V and 11 bases from J, with 14 bases in between. The CDR3 contains 11 residues.

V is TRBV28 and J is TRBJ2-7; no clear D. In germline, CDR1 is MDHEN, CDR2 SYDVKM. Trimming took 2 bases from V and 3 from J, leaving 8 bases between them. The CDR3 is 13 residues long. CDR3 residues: CASSLGPHYEQYF. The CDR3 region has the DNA TGTGCCAGCAGTTTAGGACCGCACTACGAGCAGTACTTC.

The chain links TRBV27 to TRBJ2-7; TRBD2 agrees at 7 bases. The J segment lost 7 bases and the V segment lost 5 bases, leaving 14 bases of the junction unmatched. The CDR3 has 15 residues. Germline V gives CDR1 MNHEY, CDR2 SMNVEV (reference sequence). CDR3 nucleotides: TGTGCCAGCAGTGACCCACCGGGACTACTAGGGGAGCAGTACTTC. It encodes CASSDPPGLLGEQYF.

Written as DNA, the CDR3 is TGTGCCAGCAGTGAAGCGGGAGGGACAGATACGCAGTATTTT. Translated, it gives CASSEAGGTDTQYF. The rearrangement joins TRBV6-4 to TRBJ2-3; 10 bases line up with TRBD2. Germline V CDR1 and CDR2: MRHNA, SNTAGT. This CDR3 contains 14 residues. The trim removed 3 bases at V and 3 bases at J, leaving 0 bases unmatched.

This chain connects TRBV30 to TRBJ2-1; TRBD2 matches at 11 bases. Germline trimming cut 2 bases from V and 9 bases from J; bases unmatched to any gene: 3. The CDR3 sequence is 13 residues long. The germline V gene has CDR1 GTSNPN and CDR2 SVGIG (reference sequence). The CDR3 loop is CAWSTSGSSEQFF. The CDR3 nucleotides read TGTGCCTGGAGTACTAGCGGGAGCTCTGAGCAGTTCTTC.

The CDR3 loop is CASSLDGNEQYF. The CDR3, as DNA: TGTGCCAGCAGCTTAGATGGGAACGAGCAGTACTTC. The chain uses TRBV7-2 and TRBJ2-7; D unresolved. Germline CDR1 SGHTA, CDR2 FQGNSA. Between the trimmed V and J ends, which lost 1 base and 5 bases, there was a span of 6 bases. This CDR3 is built from 12 residues.